The rows below give T cell receptor beta chains drawn from one sample of a study of somatic mutations in cytotoxic T cells in rheumatoid arthritis. The table came from immunoSEQ multiplex PCR; TCRdb's copy has only in-frame clones and leaves some out. The data hold 10,000 to 12,000 clones, with around 81% observed a single time. The specimen sequenced was CD8+ T cells sorted from blood. The receptors here all came from an adult with rheumatoid arthritis. The CDR3 runs from the conserved cysteine through the conserved F or W. A D gene is named only where the DNA matches it firmly. A clone size is listed for some rows: how often the clone was seen (once, few, many), or a class if it is expanded.

D gene | clone size | J gene | V gene | CDR3 DNA | CDR3 protein
TRBD1 | NA | TRBJ1-2 | TRBV30 | TGTGCCTGGAGCCCCGGGACAGGGATTTGGTATGGCTACACCTTC | CAWSPGTGIWYGYTF
TRBD1 | once | TRBJ1-6 | TRBV2 | TGTGCCAGCAGTTCAACGAGGACAGGGATTACTTCACCCCTCCACTTT | CASSSTRTGITSPLHF
NA | NA | TRBJ2-1 | TRBV27 | TGTGCCAGCAGTTGGGCTAGCTTGTCCTACAATGAGCAGTTCTTC | CASSWASLSYNEQFF
NA | few | TRBJ2-7 | TRBV7-9 | TGTGCCAGCAGCTTACCTGGCAGAAGCTACGAGCAGTACTTC | CASSLPGRSYEQYF
TRBD1 | NA | TRBJ1-1 | TRBV7-6 | TGTGCCAGCAGCTTAACAGGGGCGAGGTACACTGAAGCTTTCTTT | CASSLTGARYTEAFF
NA | NA | TRBJ1-2 | TRBV6-5 | TGTGCCAGCAGTCCGGGACGGAACTATGGCTACACCTTC | CASSPGRNYGYTF
TRBD1 | NA | TRBJ2-1 | TRBV28 | TGTGCCAGCAGGGAAAAGGGGACAGGGGGATCCTACAATGAGCAGTTCTTC | CASREKGTGGSYNEQFF
NA | NA | TRBJ2-7 | TRBV29-1 | TGCAGCGTTGTCAGGGCGAGCTCCTACGAGCAGTACTTC | CSVVRASSYEQYF
NA | NA | TRBJ2-2 | TRBV7-9 | TGTGCCAGCAGCTTATCCCGTCTGAACACCGGGGAGCTGTTTTTT | CASSLSRLNTGELFF
NA | NA | TRBJ2-3 | TRBV7-9 | TGTGCCAGCAGCCCATCAACCTGGGGAACGGGACCTCCTTACGATACGCAGTATTTT | CASSPSTWGTGPPYDTQYF
NA | NA | TRBJ1-2 | TRBV7-9 | TGTGCCAGCAGCTTAGAACCCGGGGCGAGCTATGGCTACACCTTC | CASSLEPGASYGYTF
TRBD1 | NA | TRBJ1-1 | TRBV27 | TGTGCCAGCAGTGATGGACAGGGACTCCCTGAAGCTTTCTTT | CASSDGQGLPEAFF
NA | NA | TRBJ1-4 | TRBV5-6 | TGTGCCAGCAGCTTGGCGGGCACCGAGGCTAATGAAAAACTGTTTTTT | CASSLAGTEANEKLFF
TRBD1 | NA | TRBJ2-7 | TRBV27 | TGTGCCAGCAGTTTCGGACAGGGAGTCCCCTACGAGCAGTACTTC | CASSFGQGVPYEQYF
NA | NA | TRBJ2-6 | TRBV6-5 | TGTGCCAGCAGTTACAAGAGGGGATCTGGGGCCAACGTCCTGACTTTC | CASSYKRGSGANVLTF
NA | medium-sized | TRBJ2-1 | TRBV4-1 | TGCGCCAGTTCCAACCAGGTAAATGAGCAGTTCTTC | CASSNQVNEQFF